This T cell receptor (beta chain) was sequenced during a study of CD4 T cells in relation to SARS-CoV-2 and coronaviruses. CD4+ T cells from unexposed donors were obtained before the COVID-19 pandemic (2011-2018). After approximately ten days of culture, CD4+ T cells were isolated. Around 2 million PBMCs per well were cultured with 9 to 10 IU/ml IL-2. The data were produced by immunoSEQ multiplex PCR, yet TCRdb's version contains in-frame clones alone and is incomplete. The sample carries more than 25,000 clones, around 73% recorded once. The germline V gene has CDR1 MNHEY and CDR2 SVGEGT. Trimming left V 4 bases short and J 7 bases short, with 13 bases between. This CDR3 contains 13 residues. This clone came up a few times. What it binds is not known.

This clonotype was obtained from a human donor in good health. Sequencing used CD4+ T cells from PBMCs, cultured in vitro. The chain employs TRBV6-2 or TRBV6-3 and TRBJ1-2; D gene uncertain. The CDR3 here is CASSLGVGSGYTF. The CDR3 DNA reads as TGTGCCAGCAGTTTGGGCGTGGGAAGTGGCTACACCTTC.